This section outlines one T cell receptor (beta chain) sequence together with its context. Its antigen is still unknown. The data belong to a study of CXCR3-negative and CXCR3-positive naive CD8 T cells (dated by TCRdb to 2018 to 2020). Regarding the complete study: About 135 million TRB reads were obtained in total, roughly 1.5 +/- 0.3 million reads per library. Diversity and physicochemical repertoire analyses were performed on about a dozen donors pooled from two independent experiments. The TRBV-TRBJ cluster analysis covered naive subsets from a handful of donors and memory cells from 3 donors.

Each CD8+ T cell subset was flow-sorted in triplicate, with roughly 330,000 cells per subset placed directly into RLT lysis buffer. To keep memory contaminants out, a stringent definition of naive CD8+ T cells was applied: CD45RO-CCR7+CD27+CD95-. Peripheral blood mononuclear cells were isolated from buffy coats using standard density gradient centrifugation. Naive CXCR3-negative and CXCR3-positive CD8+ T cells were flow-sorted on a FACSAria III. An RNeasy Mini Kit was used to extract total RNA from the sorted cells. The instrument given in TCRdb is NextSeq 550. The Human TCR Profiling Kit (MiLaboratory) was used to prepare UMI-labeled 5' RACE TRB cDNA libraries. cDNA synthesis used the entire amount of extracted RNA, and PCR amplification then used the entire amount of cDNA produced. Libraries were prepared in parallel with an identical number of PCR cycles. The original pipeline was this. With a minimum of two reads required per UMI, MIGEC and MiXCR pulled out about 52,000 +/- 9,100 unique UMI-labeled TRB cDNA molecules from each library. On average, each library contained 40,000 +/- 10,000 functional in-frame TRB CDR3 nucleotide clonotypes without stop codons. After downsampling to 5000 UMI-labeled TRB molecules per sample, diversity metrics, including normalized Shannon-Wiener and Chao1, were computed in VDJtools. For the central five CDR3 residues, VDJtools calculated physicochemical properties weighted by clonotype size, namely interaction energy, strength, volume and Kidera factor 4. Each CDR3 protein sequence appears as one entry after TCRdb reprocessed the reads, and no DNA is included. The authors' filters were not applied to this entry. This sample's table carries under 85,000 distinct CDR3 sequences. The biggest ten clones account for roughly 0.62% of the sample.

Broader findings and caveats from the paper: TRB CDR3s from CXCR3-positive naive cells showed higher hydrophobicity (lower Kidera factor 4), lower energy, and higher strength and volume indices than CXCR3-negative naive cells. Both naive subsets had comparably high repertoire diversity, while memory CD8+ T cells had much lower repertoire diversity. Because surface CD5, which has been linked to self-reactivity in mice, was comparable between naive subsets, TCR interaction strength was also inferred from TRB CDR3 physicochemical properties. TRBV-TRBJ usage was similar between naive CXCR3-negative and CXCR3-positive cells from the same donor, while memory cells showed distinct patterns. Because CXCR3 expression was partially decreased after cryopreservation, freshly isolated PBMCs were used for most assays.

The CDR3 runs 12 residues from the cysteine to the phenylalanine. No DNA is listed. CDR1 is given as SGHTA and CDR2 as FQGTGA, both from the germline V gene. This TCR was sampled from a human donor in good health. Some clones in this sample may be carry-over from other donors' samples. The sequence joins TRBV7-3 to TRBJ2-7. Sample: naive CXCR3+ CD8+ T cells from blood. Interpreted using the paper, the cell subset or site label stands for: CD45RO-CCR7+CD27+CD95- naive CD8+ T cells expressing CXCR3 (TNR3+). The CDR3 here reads CASSTQVEEQYF.